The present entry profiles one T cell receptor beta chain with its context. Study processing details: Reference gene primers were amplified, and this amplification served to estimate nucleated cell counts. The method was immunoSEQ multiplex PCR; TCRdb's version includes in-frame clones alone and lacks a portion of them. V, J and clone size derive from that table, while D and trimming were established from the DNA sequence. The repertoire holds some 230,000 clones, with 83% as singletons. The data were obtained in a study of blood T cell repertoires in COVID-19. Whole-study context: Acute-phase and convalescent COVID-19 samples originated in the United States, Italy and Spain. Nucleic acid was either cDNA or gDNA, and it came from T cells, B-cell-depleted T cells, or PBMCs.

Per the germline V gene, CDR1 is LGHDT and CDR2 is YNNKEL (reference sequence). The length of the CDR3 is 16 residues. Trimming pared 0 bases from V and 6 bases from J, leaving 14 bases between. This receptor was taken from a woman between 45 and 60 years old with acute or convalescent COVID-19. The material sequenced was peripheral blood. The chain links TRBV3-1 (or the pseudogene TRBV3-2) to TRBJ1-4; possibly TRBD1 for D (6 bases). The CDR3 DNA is TGTGCCAGCAGCCAAGAACGACAGGTTTCTTATGAAAAACTGTTTTTT. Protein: CASSQERQVSYEKLFF.